This T cell receptor beta chain comes out of a study of blood T cell repertoires in COVID-19. Study as a whole: Samples of COVID-19 (acute and convalescent) were obtained from the United States, Italy and Spain.

Authors' methods: Researchers report that nucleated cell counts were estimated from reference gene primer amplification. Assay: immunoSEQ multiplex PCR; the TCRdb copy retains only in-frame clones and omits some. That table gives V, J and clone size, and the DNA gave D and trimming. The table has 150,000 or so clones, 80% to 90% seen once. CDR1 GTSNPN and CDR2 SVGIG come from the germline V gene (reference sequence). J was trimmed by 7 bases and V by 2 bases; bases with no gene match: 3. This CDR3 region has 14 residues. This clone was detected only once. This chain links TRBV30 with TRBJ1-6; 9 positions agree with TRBD1. The TCR was taken from a man between 18 and 35 years old with COVID-19, enrolled during active disease. Sequenced sample: peripheral blood. CDR3 in amino acids: CAWSYGQGNSPLHF. CDR3 in DNA: TGTGCCTGGAGTTACGGACAGGGGAATTCACCCCTCCACTTT.